The 24 T cell receptor beta chains given below trace back to one sample, sequenced in a study of a mutant IDH1 vaccine in newly diagnosed glioma. The antigens for these receptors are not known. Time point defined: week 5, during vaccination. Doses of 300 ug of mutant IDH1 20-mer peptide were given with topical imiquimod. Repertoires were generated with immunoSEQ multiplex PCR, while TCRdb's copy carries only in-frame clones and drops some. The data show some 30,000 clones, with around 89% seen just once and around 18% held by the top ten. The sample in question was PBMCs, obtained from a glioma patient whose treatment included an IDH1 peptide vaccine. The origin of the receptors is a man younger than 35 with glioma.

V is TRBV6-5 and J is TRBJ1-4; D is unresolved. Between the trimmed V and J ends, which lost 2 bases and 8 bases, there was a span of 12 bases. The CDR3 is 14 amino acids. In germline, CDR1 is MNHEY, CDR2 SVGAGI. CDR3 amino acids: CASSYSRRGEKLFF. In DNA, the CDR3 is TGTGCCAGCAGTTACAGTAGGAGAGGAGAAAAACTGTTTTTT.

This chain joins TRBV6-5 and TRBJ1-1; 10 nucleotides align to TRBD1. CDR3 length: 13 amino acids. Germline trimming cut 6 bases from V and 8 bases from J; bases unmatched to any gene: 6. Germline CDR1 reads MNHEY; CDR2 reads SVGAGI. The CDR3 DNA reads TGTGCCAGCAGGGCGACAGGGGGCATCGAAGCTTTCTTT. Its translation is CASRATGGIEAFF.

The V and J genes are TRBV27 and TRBJ2-2, with 7 bases fitting TRBD1. V was clipped by 8 bases and J by 3 bases; unmatched bases: 6. This CDR3 has 14 residues. CDR1 and CDR2 (germline): MNHEY, SMNVEV (reference sequence). This chain's CDR3 is CASARQGDTGELFF. Here the CDR3 DNA reads TGTGCCAGCGCCCGACAGGGTGACACCGGGGAGCTGTTTTTT.

The chain uses TRBV4-3 and TRBJ1-4; 8 bases are shared with TRBD1. V shed 0 bases and J 3 bases; nucleotides not matched to a gene: 9. The CDR3 spans 18 residues. CDR1 LGHNA and CDR2 YSLEER come from the germline V gene. The chain's CDR3 is CASSQDLVRGRANEKLFF. For the CDR3, the DNA is TGCGCCAGCAGCCAAGATCTCGTCAGGGGGCGAGCTAATGAAAAACTGTTTTTT.

The chain combines TRBV30 with TRBJ1-6; D is undetermined. CDR1 and CDR2 (germline): GTSNPN, SVGIG (reference sequence). V was pared by 3 bases and J by 10 bases, with 13 bases between. There are 13 residues in the CDR3. This chain's CDR3 is CAWSHMGGSPLHF. The CDR3, as DNA: TGTGCCTGGAGCCATATGGGAGGGTCACCCCTCCACTTT. The full variable domain, completed using reference TRBV30 and TRBJ1-6, is SQTIHQWPATLVQPVGSPLSLECTVEGTSNPNLYWYRQAAGRGLQLLFYSVGIGQISSEVPQNLSASRPQDRQFILSSKKLLLSDSGFYLCAWSHMGGSPLHFGNGTRLTVT.

This chain links TRBV5-1 with TRBJ1-4, with a possible D match to TRBD1 (5 bases). V gave up 0 bases and J gave up 5 bases, with 8 bases separating them. Germline V gives CDR1 SGHRS, CDR2 YFSETQ. This CDR3 spans 14 amino acids. In nucleotides, the CDR3 is TGCGCCAGCAGCTTGGCGGCAGGGAATGAAAAACTGTTTTTT. It encodes CASSLAAGNEKLFF.

This rearrangement joins TRBV5-6 to TRBJ1-2; tentative D call: TRBD1 (5 bases). V was clipped by 1 base and J by 6 bases, with 10 bases between them. The length of the CDR3 is 13 residues. Looked up from germline, CDR1 is SGHDT and CDR2 is YYEEEE. In DNA form, the CDR3 reads TGTGCCAGCAGCTTGTGGGGGTCCCATGGCTACACCTTC. Its translation is CASSLWGSHGYTF.

CDR3 DNA sequence: TGCAGCGTCCGGACAGGGGCCTACGAGCAGTACTTC. This codes for CSVRTGAYEQYF. The chain links TRBV29-1 to TRBJ2-7; 9 bases match TRBD1. The CDR3 is made up of 12 amino acids. CDR1 and CDR2 (germline): SQVTM, ANQGSEA. Losses at the gene ends were 6 bases for V and 2 bases for J; bases not matched to a gene: 2.

The chain has TRBV27 and TRBJ2-7, with D perhaps TRBD1 or TRBD2 (5 bases each). The V gene's germline CDR1 is MNHEY and CDR2 SMNVEV (reference sequence). The CDR3 sequence is 14 residues long. V shed 2 bases and J shed 3 bases, with 11 bases lying between them. CDR3 amino acids: CASSLGTADYEQYF. DNA for the CDR3: TGTGCCAGCAGTTTAGGGACGGCGGACTACGAGCAGTACTTC.

The V call is TRBV6-1, the J call TRBJ1-1; maybe TRBD1 (5 bases). V was clipped by 4 bases and J by 2 bases, with 8 bases between them. The germline V gene encodes CDR1 MNHNS and CDR2 SASEGT. This CDR3 spans 13 amino acids. CDR3 in amino acids: CASSGGGNTEAFF. CDR3 coding DNA: TGTGCCAGCAGTGGGGGGGGTAACACTGAAGCTTTCTTT.

The CDR3 spells CASSSGIVPLHF. CDR3 coding DNA: TGTGCCAGCAGTTCTGGTATAGTGCCCCTCCACTTT. J is TRBJ1-6 and V is TRBV6-5; D not certain. The CDR3 totals 12 residues. Germline V gene lookup returns CDR1 MNHEY and CDR2 SVGAGI. Trimming cost V 4 bases and J 13 bases, with 11 bases left between them.

On this clone itself: The CDR3 end shows no conserved phenylalanine or tryptophan, and so a read error is likely. No DNA is shown, since the ends of the CDR3 on it are uncertain; the CDR3 is the one TCRdb lists. This chain uses TRBV6-1 with TRBJ1-2. Inclusive of both ends, the CDR3 amounts to 9 amino acids. From germline, CDR1 is MNHNS and CDR2 SASEGT. CDR3 region: CAPAGGPRR.

The rearrangement links TRBV2 to TRBJ2-2; 7 bases agree with TRBD1. The CDR3 totals 16 residues. Germline V gene sequence: CDR1 SNHLY, CDR2 FYNNEI. Trimming cost V 5 bases and J 8 bases; bases outside gene matches: 14. This chain's CDR3 is CASSKFWDSNAGELFF. In DNA, the CDR3 is TGTGCCAGCAGTAAATTCTGGGACAGTAACGCGGGGGAGCTGTTTTTT.

The rearrangement uses TRBV30 and TRBJ1-1; 7 bases fit TRBD1. CDR3 length: 16 amino acids. Germline values: CDR1 GTSNPN, CDR2 SVGIG (reference sequence). Unmatched junction bases numbered 12, after V lost 0 bases and J lost 5 bases. The chain's CDR3 is CAWSVYVRGLRTEAFF. CDR3 bases: TGTGCCTGGAGTGTATACGTTAGGGGGCTGCGGACTGAAGCTTTCTTT.

V gene TRBV14 combines with J gene TRBJ2-7; no reliable D call. V was clipped by 1 base and J by 6 bases, with 4 bases between them. This CDR3 region has 11 residues. Germline lookup yields CDR1 SGHDN and CDR2 FVKESK. The CDR3 reads CASSQVGEQYF. The CDR3 DNA reads TGTGCCAGCAGCCAAGTTGGCGAGCAGTACTTC.

The V gene is TRBV28, the J gene TRBJ1-1; TRBD1 might be the D (5 bases). Germline V gene data show CDR1 as MDHEN and CDR2 as SYDVKM. This CDR3 comprises 15 residues. Trimming removed 5 bases from V and 6 bases from J, with 19 bases in between. The CDR3: CASSPRDRVRAEAFF. The CDR3 region has the DNA TGTGCCAGCAGTCCCCGGGACCGGGTTAGGGCTGAAGCTTTCTTT.

The V and J genes are TRBV5-6 and TRBJ1-5, with 9 bases fitting TRBD1. The V and J ends lost 0 bases and 0 bases, in that order; junction bases with no gene match: 1. The CDR3 totals 16 residues. The V gene's germline CDR1 is SGHDT and CDR2 YYEEEE. The chain's CDR3 is CASSLDRGRSNQPQHF. The CDR3 DNA reads as TGTGCCAGCAGCTTGGACAGGGGGCGTAGCAATCAGCCCCAGCATTTT.

This sequence joins TRBV10-3 and TRBJ1-1; 9 bases are shared with TRBD1. The CDR3 sequence is 13 residues long. Trimming took 5 bases from V and 4 from J; bases not matched to a gene: 2. Germline V gene lookup returns CDR1 ENHRY and CDR2 SYGVKD. The CDR3 protein is CAISLTGGTEAFF. DNA for the CDR3: TGTGCCATCAGTTTGACAGGGGGCACTGAAGCTTTCTTT.

The chain couples TRBV30 to TRBJ2-7; D may be TRBD1 (5 bases). The germline V and J ends were trimmed by 7 bases and 0 bases, with 10 bases remaining between them. CDR1 is GTSNPN and CDR2 is SVGIG in the germline V gene (reference sequence). The CDR3 totals 12 residues. The CDR3 sequence is CASDRSSYEQYF. The DNA for the CDR3 is TGTGCCTCCGACAGAAGCTCCTACGAGCAGTACTTC.

The chain couples TRBV23-1 to TRBJ2-4; D may be TRBD2 (7 bases). TRBV23-1 is an open reading frame whose function is uncertain. This CDR3 spans 16 amino acids. The V gene lost 1 base and the J gene lost 0 bases, with 10 bases spanning the gap. The chain's CDR3 is CASSQLRGQAKNIQYF. CDR3 DNA: TGCGCCAGCAGTCAATTGCGGGGGCAAGCCAAAAACATTCAGTACTTC.

The rearrangement joins TRBV28 to TRBJ1-6; 8 bases match TRBD1. The V segment lost 5 bases and the J segment 7 bases; nucleotides outside the gene matches: 7. Per germline, CDR1 MDHEN and CDR2 SYDVKM. The CDR3 sequence is 15 residues long. CDR3 nucleotide sequence: TGTGCCAGCAGTGCTTCGACAGGGGCCAATTCACCCCTCCACTTT. Translated, it gives CASSASTGANSPLHF.

The rearrangement joins TRBV10-3 to TRBJ2-5; D gene unclear. Matching the DNA end better, TRBJ2-7 makes the J call doubtful. This CDR3 region has 14 residues. Per the germline V gene, CDR1 is ENHRY and CDR2 is SYGVKD. The DNA for the CDR3 is TGTGCCACTTCGGACGGCAAACCGACGGACGAGCAGTACTTC. Translating it yields CATSDGKPTDEQYF.

In this sample, this clone turned up once. Written as DNA, the CDR3 is TGCGCCAGCAGCGGCACTAGCGGGAGTCCCGGGGAGCTGTTTTTT. This translates into CASSGTSGSPGELFF. The chain is built from TRBV5-1 and TRBJ2-2, with 11 bases that match TRBD2. The CDR3 runs 15 residues. Germline V gives CDR1 SGHRS, CDR2 YFSETQ. V lost 4 bases and J lost 6; bases outside the gene matches: 5.

J is TRBJ2-1 and V is TRBV30; TRBD2 aligns across 8 bases. V shed 3 bases, J shed 15 bases, and the junction held 13 bases outside the gene matches. CDR3 length: 13 residues. Germline V lookup: CDR1 GTSNPN, CDR2 SVGIG (reference sequence). The CDR3 loop is CAWSEGTSRVRFF. CDR3 bases: TGTGCCTGGAGCGAGGGGACTAGTCGGGTTCGGTTCTTC.